Listed here is a single T cell receptor (beta chain). Its antigen is not known. PCR used 60 Vbeta primers and 13 Jbeta primers. The assay was immunoSEQ multiplex PCR, and TCRdb's table has in-frame clones only and misses some. Its clone listing holds just over 150,000 clones. These data are taken from a study of cytomegalovirus exposure and HLA in healthy donors. The wider study: Previous work identified roughly 120 million unique TCR beta sequences from around 200 million T cells. Overall study findings and caveats: An Asian-associated ancestry cluster reportedly showed fewer N-insertions than the roughly 600-donor mean in a later analysis.

CDR3 length: 16 amino acids. Germline CDR1 is MGHRA and CDR2 is YSYEKL. With 2 bases clipped from V and 0 bases from J, the junction kept 6 bases outside the gene matches. The chain employs TRBV4-1 and TRBJ2-7; TRBD2 matches 8 bases. Sequences were obtained from PBMCs. The TCR comes from a man aged 30 to 39 in good health and CMV-seronegative. CDR3 protein: CASSQHSGLDSYEQYF. CDR3 bases: TGCGCCAGCAGCCAACATTCGGGACTAGACTCCTACGAGCAGTACTTC.